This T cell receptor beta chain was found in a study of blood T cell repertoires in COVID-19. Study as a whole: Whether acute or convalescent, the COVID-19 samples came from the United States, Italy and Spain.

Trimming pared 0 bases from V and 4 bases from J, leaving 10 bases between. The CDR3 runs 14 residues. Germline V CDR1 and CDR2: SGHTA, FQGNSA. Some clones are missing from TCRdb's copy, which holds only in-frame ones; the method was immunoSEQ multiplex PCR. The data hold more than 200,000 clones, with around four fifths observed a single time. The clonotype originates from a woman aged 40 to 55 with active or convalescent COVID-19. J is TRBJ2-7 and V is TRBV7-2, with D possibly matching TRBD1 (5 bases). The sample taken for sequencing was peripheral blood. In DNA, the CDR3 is TGTGCCAGCAGCTTAGCGGTCAGGGCGTACGAGCAGTACTTC. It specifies CASSLAVRAYEQYF.